The 3 T cell receptor beta chains in this list originate from one sample, sequenced in a study of spatial heterogeneity in lung cancer. Documented time point: sample taken at primary tumor resection. Tumor, nontumor lung or frozen PBMC supplied whole RNA, sequenced without sorting. TCRdb processed the 5' RACE reads anew with MiXCR; each CDR3 protein has one entry. The repertoire holds around 10,000 distinct CDR3 sequences, with about 9.2% as singletons. The starting material was PBMCs, obtained at surgery. Source of these receptors: a male donor with early-stage non-small cell lung cancer.

This clonotype was recorded many times. This chain joins TRBV12-3 or TRBV12-4 and TRBJ2-7; perhaps TRBD1 as D (6 bases). Trimming took 5 bases from V and 5 from J, leaving 13 bases between them. The CDR3 is 13 residues long. The CDR3 DNA reads TGTGCCAGCAGTACCAGGGGCCTGGACGAGCAGTACTTC. Protein sequence: CASSTRGLDEQYF.

This clonotype was counted many times. The V and J genes are TRBV6-2 or TRBV6-3 and TRBJ2-4; TRBD1 or TRBD2 may be the D gene (5 bases each). V was clipped by 5 bases and J by 0 bases, with 5 bases between them. The CDR3 length is 13 residues. Germline CDR1 is MNHEY and CDR2 is SVGEGT. CDR3 residues: CASSGTAKNIQYF. The CDR3 nucleotides read TGTGCCAGCAGTGGGACAGCCAAAAACATTCAGTACTTC.

There are many counts of this clonotype. V and J are TRBV15 and TRBJ1-2; 8 bases line up with TRBD1. This CDR3 has 14 amino acids. Germline V lookup: CDR1 LNHNV, CDR2 YYDKDF (reference sequence). With V trimmed by 2 bases and J by 4 bases, 3 bases remained unmatched. The CDR3 DNA sequence: TGTGCCACCAGCAGACGACAGGGGATCTATGGCTACACCTTC. As protein: CATSRRQGIYGYTF.